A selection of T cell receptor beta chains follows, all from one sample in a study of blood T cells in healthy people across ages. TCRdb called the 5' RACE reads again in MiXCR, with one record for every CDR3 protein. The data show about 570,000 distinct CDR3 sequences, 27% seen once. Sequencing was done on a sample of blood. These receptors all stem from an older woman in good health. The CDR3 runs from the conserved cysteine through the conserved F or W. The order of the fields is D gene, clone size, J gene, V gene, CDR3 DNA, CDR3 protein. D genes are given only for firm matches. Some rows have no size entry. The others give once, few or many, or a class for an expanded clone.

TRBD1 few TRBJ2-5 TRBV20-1 TGCAGTGCCGGAGACAGGGTGGGAGAGACCCAGTACTTC CSAGDRVGETQYF
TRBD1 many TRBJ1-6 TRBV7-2 TGTGCCAGCAGCGTGGGACAGGGGAATTCACCCCTCCACTTT CASSVGQGNSPLHF
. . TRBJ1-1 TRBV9 TGTGCCAGCAGCGTAGCCTTTAGGGGATTCGCTTTCTTT CASSVAFRGFAFF
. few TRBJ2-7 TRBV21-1 TGTGCCAGCCCACCGGGTGGTCCGTACGAGCAGTACTTC CASPPGGPYEQYF
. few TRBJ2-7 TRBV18 TGTGCCAGCTCGTGGACGGCGTCCTACGAGCAGTACTTC CASSWTASYEQYF
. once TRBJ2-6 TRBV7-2 TGTGCCAGCAGCTCCCATTCCCGGATCTCTGGGGCCAACGTCCTGACTTTC CASSSHSRISGANVLTF
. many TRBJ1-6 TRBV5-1 TGCGCCAGCAGCTTGGGTGATTCACCCCTCCACTTT CASSLGDSPLHF
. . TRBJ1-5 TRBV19 TGTGCCAGTAGGGACGGGGCGGTGAATCAGCCCCAGCATTTT CASRDGAVNQPQHF
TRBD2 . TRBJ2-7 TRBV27 TGTGCCAGCAGCGAATCCTACGGGGGGTTCTACGAGCAGTACTTC CASSESYGGFYEQYF
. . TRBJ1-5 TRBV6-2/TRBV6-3 TGTGCCAGCAGTTACAGCGGGGTGGGGGGCAATCAGCCCCAGCATTTT CASSYSGVGGNQPQHF
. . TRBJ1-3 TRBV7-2 TGTGCCAGCAGCCCCGCAGGGCCCATCTCTGGAAACACCATATATTTT CASSPAGPISGNTIYF
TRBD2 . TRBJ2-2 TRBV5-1 TGCGCCAGCAGCCCGGGACTAGCGGGGGTTCCCACCGGGGAGCTGTTTTTT CASSPGLAGVPTGELFF
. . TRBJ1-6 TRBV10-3 TGTGCCATCAGTGATATAGGGGATAATTCACCCCTCCACTTT CAISDIGDNSPLHF
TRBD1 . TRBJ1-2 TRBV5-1 TGCGCCAGCAGCTCGACCCGGGACAGCTACTATGGCTACACCTTC CASSSTRDSYYGYTF
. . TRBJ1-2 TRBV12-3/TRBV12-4 TGTGCCAGCAGTTACAAAAACTATGGCTACACCTTC CASSYKNYGYTF
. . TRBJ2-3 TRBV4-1 TGCGCCAGCAGCCGACTAAGCACAGATACGCAGTATTTT CASSRLSTDTQYF
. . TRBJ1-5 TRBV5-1 TGCGCCAGCAGCTTGTACGGCGATCAGCCCCAGCATTTT CASSLYGDQPQHF
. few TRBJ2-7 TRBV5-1 TGCGCCAGCAGCTTGGATCCTAGCAGCTCCTACGAGCAGTACTTC CASSLDPSSSYEQYF
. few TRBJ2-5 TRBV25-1 TGTGCCAGCAGTGAGGCAGGACCTCAAGAGACCCAGTACTTC CASSEAGPQETQYF
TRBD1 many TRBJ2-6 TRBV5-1 TGCGCCAGCAGCTTGATCCCCCGGACAGGGGCCGGGGCCAACGTCCTGACTTTC CASSLIPRTGAGANVLTF
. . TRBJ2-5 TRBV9 TGTGCCAGCAGCGTAAGCAGGGGAGAGACCCAGTACTTC CASSVSRGETQYF
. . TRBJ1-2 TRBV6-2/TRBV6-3 TGTGCCAGCAGTCGCCAGGGTTTACATGGCTACACCTTC CASSRQGLHGYTF
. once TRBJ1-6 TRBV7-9 TGTGCCAGCAGCTTCGGAATTAGTCATTCACCCCTCCACTTT CASSFGISHSPLHF
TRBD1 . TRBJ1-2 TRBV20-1 TGCAGTGCTAGCGGACAGGGGGCCGGTAACTATGGCTACACCTTC CSASGQGAGNYGYTF
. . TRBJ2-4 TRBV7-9 TGTGCCAGCAGCGCCGGGACGGGCGGCATTCAGTACTTC CASSAGTGGIQYF
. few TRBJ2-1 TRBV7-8 TGTGCCAGCAGCTTAGTGAGGGCGGATGAGCAGTTCTTC CASSLVRADEQFF
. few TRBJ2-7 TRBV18 TGTGCCAGCTCACCAGGGGTAGTTCAGGTTTCCGAGCAGTACTTC CASSPGVVQVSEQYF
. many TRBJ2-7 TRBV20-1 TGCAGTGCTAGAGAACGGCAGGACACCGAGCAGTACTTC CSARERQDTEQYF
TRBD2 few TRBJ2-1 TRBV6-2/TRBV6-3 TGTGCCAGCAGCGGGACTAGCGGACTTCATACCTCCTACAATGAGCAGTTCTTC CASSGTSGLHTSYNEQFF
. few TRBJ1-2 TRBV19 TGTGCCAGTAGCGAGTCGGGACTTGACTATGGCTACACCTTC CASSESGLDYGYTF
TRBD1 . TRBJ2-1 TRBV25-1 TGTGCCAGCAGTGGGGGACAGCACAATGAGCAGTTCTTC CASSGGQHNEQFF
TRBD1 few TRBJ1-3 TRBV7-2 TGTGCCAGCAGCTTACCGGGACAGACCATATATTTT CASSLPGQTIYF
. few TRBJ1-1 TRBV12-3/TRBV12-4 TGTGCCAGCATGAATTGGCCTGAAGCTTTCTTT CASMNWPEAFF
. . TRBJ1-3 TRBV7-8 TGTGCCAGCAGCTTAGTAGGCCGACAGCTACGGGGAAACACCATATATTTT CASSLVGRQLRGNTIYF
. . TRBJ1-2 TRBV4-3 TGCGCCAGCAGCCAAGACAGGGGCTTCGGCTACACCTTC CASSQDRGFGYTF
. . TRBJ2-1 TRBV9 TGTGCCAGCAGCGTAATCGCAGGCCCGGAGAATGAGCAGTTCTTC CASSVIAGPENEQFF
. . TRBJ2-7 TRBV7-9 TGTGCCAGCAGCTTAGGGGTCAGGCCAAACCCTTCCTACGAGCAGTACTTC CASSLGVRPNPSYEQYF
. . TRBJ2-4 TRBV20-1 TGCAGTACTAGAGGAACCGCTCTAGCCAAAAACATTCAGTACTTC CSTRGTALAKNIQYF
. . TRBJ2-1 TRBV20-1 TGCAGTGCTAGAGCCGGTGGGGGAAATGGGCAGTTCTTC CSARAGGGNGQFF
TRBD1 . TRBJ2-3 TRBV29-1 TGCAGCGCCGAAGGGGGCTCAGGGGCAGATACGCAGTATTTT CSAEGGSGADTQYF
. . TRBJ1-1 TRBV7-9 TGTGCCAGCAGCGTCGACAATGGTGAAGCTTTCTTT CASSVDNGEAFF
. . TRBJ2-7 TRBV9 TGTGCCAGCAGCGTGAACTTCCAGGGCGAGCAGTACTTC CASSVNFQGEQYF
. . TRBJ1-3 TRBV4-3 TGCGCCAGCAGCCAACAGACAGACTCTGGAAACACCATATATTTT CASSQQTDSGNTIYF
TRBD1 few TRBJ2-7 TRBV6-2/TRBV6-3 TGTGCCAGCACCCCGGGACAGTCCTACGAGCAGTACTTC CASTPGQSYEQYF
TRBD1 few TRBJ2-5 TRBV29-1 TGCAGCTCCACATCGGGACAGCAAGAGACCCAGTACTTC CSSTSGQQETQYF
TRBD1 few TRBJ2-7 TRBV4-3 TGCGCCAGCAGCGCCCGACAGGGGAACTACGAGCAGTACTTC CASSARQGNYEQYF
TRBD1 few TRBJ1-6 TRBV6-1 TGTGCCACCCCGGACAGGGCATTCAGTTCACCCCTCCACTTT CATPDRAFSSPLHF
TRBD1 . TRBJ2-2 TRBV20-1 TGCAGTGCTAGGGGACAGGGGGAGAACACCGGGGAGCTGTTTTTT CSARGQGENTGELFF
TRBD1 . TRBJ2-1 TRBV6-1 TGTGCCAACAGGGGCCGGGACCACTCCTACAATGAGCAGTTCTTC CANRGRDHSYNEQFF
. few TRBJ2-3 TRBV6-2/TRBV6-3 TGTGCCAGCAGTTACAGGGACGAGGGTACGCAGTATTTT CASSYRDEGTQYF
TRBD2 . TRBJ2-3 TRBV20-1 TGCAGTGTTTCGCTCCTCGTAGCGGGGGGGCCAGGAGATACGCAGTATTTT CSVSLLVAGGPGDTQYF